The rows below give T cell receptor beta chains drawn from one sample of a study of blood T cell repertoires in COVID-19. The protocol was immunoSEQ multiplex PCR, while the TCRdb copy is restricted to in-frame clones and leaves out a portion. The table records under 250,000 clones, about 80% of them present only once. Sample: peripheral blood. The receptor set was obtained from a man aged 45-65 years with active or convalescent COVID-19. Both conserved end residues are part of each CDR3. The D gene is left open where the match is weak. Clone size, where shown, is once, few, many, or a class for clones that have expanded.

TRBD1	TRBV28	NA	TRBJ1-1	TGTGCCAGCAGTTTCCTAGGACAGGGGGCGGATGGAGGTGAAGCTTTCTTT	CASSFLGQGADGGEAFF
NA	TRBV6-7	NA	TRBJ2-7	TGTGCCAGCAGTATACCAACAGGGCCCCCCTACGAGCAGTACTTC	CASSIPTGPPYEQYF
NA	TRBV6-6	NA	TRBJ2-5	TGTGCCAGCAGGGCTAGGGAGACCCAGTACTTC	CASRARETQYF
TRBD1	TRBV18	NA	TRBJ2-3	TGTGCCAGCTCACCACCGGACAGGGTAAAGAATACGCAGTATTTT	CASSPPDRVKNTQYF
NA	TRBV7-3	NA	TRBJ2-1	TGTGCCAGCAGCACCGGACAATGGAACAATGAGCAGTTCTTC	CASSTGQWNNEQFF
TRBD2	TRBV2	NA	TRBJ2-7	TGTGCCAGCAGCGCCTCTAGGTCTAGCGGGTCCTACGAGCAGTACTTC	CASSASRSSGSYEQYF
NA	TRBV24-1	NA	TRBJ2-2	TGTGCCACCAGGCCGGGACAGAACACCGGGGAGCTGTTTTTT	CATRPGQNTGELFF
TRBD2	TRBV27	NA	TRBJ2-7	TGTGCCAGCAGCTTAGCGGGGCCGGACTCCGAGCAGTACTTC	CASSLAGPDSEQYF
TRBD2	TRBV6-4	few	TRBJ2-1	TGTGCCAGCAGTGACTCGACTAGCGGGGGGCACAATGAGCAGTTCTTC	CASSDSTSGGHNEQFF
NA	TRBV7-9	NA	TRBJ1-4	TGTGCCAGCAGCTCCTTTTCTACGGCAACTAATGAAAAACTGTTTTTT	CASSSFSTATNEKLFF
TRBD1	TRBV5-4	NA	TRBJ2-7	TGTGCCAGCAGCCTGGGACAGGCCTCATACGAGCAGTACTTC	CASSLGQASYEQYF
TRBD2	TRBV27	NA	TRBJ2-5	TGTGCCAGCAGTTCTCAAGGACTAGCGGGGGGGTCCGGCAGAGAGACCCAGTACTTC	CASSSQGLAGGSGRETQYF
NA	TRBV5-1	once	TRBJ2-1	TGCGCCAGCACGGCGGGGTCCAATGAGCAGTTCTTC	CASTAGSNEQFF
TRBD1	TRBV27	NA	TRBJ2-7	TGTGCCAGCAGGGCCGCAGGGGGCTCCTACGAGCAGTACTTC	CASRAAGGSYEQYF
TRBD2	TRBV9	NA	TRBJ2-7	TGTGCCAGCAGCGCGACTAGCGGAGCCTACGAGCAGTACTTC	CASSATSGAYEQYF
NA	TRBV5-1	once	TRBJ1-6	TGCGCCAGCAGCGCTCTCGGACAGAATCCGGATTCACCCCTCCACTTT	CASSALGQNPDSPLHF
TRBD1	TRBV4-1	NA	TRBJ2-7	TGCGCCAGCAGCCAGGGGGACAGGGGGGCCCACGAGCAGTACTTC	CASSQGDRGAHEQYF